This TCR beta chain was identified during a study of Graves' ophthalmopathy and Graves' hyperthyroidism. The starting material, over 8.5 ml of fresh peripheral blood, provided the PBMCs. CDR1 and CDR2 (germline): KGHDR, SFDVKD. The CDR3 has 16 residues. A note on this clonotype: One end of the junction varies from germline; a read error may be responsible.

The authors amplified TCR beta CDR3 regions from RNA transcripts. First-round RT-PCR employed HTBI primers, with a second-round multiplex PCR after it. TCRdb fed the multiplex PCR reads into MiXCR, producing one record per CDR3 protein. Of 260,000 or so distinct CDR3 sequences in the sample, around 45% were seen once. This receptor was taken from an adult man with Graves' ophthalmopathy. The specimen was peripheral blood. The rearrangement joins TRBV24-1 to TRBJ2-2, with 12 bases identical to TRBD2. The chain's CDR3 is CASSLTSGGNTGEPFF. In DNA form, the CDR3 reads TGTGCCAGCAGCCTCACTAGCGGGGGGAACACCGGGGAGCCGTTTTTT.